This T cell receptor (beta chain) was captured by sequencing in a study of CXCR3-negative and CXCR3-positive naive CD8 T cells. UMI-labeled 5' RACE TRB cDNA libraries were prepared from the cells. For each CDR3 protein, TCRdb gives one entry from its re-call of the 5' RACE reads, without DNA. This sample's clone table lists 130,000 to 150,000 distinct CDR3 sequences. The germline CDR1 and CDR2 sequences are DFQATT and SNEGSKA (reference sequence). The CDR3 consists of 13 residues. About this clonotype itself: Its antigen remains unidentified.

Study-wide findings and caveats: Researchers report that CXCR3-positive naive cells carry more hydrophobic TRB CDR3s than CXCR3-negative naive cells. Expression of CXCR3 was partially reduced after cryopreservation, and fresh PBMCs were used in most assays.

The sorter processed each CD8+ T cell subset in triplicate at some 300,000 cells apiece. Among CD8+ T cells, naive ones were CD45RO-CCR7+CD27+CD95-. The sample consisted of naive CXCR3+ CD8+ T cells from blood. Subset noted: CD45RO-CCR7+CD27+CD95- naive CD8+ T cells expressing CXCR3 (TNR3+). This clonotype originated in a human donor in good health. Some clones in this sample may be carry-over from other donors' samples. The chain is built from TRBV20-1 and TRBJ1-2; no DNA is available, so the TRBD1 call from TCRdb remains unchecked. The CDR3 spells CSVTPPSNYGYTF.